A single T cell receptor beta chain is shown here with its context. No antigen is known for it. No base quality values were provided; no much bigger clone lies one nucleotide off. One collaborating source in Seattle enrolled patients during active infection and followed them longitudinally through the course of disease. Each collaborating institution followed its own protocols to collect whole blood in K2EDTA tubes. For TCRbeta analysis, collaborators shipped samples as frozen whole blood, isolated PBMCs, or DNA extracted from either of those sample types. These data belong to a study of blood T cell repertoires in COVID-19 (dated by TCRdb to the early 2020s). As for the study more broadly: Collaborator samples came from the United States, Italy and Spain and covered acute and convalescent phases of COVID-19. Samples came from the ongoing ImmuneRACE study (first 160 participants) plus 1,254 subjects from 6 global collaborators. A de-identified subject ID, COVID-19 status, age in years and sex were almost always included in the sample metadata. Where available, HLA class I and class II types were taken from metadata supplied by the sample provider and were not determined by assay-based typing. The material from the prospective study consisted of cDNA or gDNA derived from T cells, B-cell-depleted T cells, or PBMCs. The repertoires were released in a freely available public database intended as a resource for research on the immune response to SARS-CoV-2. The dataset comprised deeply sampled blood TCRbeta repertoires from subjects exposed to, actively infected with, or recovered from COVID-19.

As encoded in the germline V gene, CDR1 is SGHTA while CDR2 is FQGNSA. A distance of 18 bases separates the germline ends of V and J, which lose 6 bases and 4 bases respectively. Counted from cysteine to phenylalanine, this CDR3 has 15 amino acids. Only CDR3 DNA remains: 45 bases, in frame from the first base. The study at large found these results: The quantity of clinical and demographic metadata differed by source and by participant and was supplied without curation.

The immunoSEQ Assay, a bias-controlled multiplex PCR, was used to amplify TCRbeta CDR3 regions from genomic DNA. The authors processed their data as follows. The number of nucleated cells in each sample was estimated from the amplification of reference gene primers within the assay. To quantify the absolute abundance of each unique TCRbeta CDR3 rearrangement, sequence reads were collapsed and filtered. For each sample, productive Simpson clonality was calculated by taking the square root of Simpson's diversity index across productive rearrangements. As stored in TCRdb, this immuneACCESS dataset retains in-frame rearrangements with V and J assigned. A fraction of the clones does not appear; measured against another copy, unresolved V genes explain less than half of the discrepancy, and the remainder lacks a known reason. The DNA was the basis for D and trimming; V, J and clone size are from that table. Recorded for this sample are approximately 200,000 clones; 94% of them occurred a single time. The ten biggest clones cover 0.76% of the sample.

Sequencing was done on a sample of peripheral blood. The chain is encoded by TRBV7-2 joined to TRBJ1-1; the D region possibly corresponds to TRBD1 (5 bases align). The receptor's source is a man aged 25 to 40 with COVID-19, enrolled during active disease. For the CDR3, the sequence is CASRPGLLGVTEAFF. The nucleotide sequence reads TGTGCCAGCAGACCCGGGCTTTTAGGGGTCACTGAAGCTTTCTTT.